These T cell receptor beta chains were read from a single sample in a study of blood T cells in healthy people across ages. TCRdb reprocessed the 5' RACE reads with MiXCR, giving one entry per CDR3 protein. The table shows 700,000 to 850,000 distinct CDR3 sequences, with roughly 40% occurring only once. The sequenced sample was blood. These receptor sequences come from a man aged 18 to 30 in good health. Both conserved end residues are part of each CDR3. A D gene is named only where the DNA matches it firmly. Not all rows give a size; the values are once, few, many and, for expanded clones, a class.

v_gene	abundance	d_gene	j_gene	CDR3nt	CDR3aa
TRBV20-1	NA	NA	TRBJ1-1	TGCAGTGCTAGCCCCCCGGACACTGAAGCTTTCTTT	CSASPPDTEAFF
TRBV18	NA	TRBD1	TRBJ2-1	TGTGCCAGCTCACCACGGGACAGCGAATACAATGAGCAGTTCTTC	CASSPRDSEYNEQFF
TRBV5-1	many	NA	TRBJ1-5	TGCGCCAGCAGCTTGGCAGGGGAAAATCAGCCCCAGCATTTT	CASSLAGENQPQHF
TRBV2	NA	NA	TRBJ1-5	TGTGCCAGCACCGAACGTCAACAGCCCGTTGGCTATAGCAATCAGCCCCAGCATTTT	CASTERQQPVGYSNQPQHF
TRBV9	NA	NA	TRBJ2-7	TGTGCCAGCAAGTTGAGCCCGGAGGGGGATGAGCAGTACTTC	CASKLSPEGDEQYF
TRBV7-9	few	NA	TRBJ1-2	TGTGCCAGCAGCTTCGGAGGGGGTAGTCCGGGCTATGGCTACACCTTC	CASSFGGGSPGYGYTF
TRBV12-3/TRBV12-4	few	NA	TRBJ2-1	TGTGCCAGCGTATGGGGCCAAGTTGTAGGTGAGCAGTTCTTC	CASVWGQVVGEQFF
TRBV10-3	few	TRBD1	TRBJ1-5	TGTGCCATCTCAGGGGGGAAGGATCAGCCCCAGCATTTT	CAISGGKDQPQHF
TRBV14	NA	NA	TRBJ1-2	TGTGCCAGCAGCCAGATAGGGACTAACTATGGCTACACCTTC	CASSQIGTNYGYTF
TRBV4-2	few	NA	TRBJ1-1	TGTGCCAGCAGCTCCGTTGGGGATATGGACACTGAAGCTTTCTTT	CASSSVGDMDTEAFF
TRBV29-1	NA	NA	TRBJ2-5	TGCAGCGTCGGGACACGCTTGAAAGAGACCCAGTACTTC	CSVGTRLKETQYF
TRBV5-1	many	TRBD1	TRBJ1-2	TGCGCCAGCAGCACCGGGACAGGGGTTGGCTACACCTTC	CASSTGTGVGYTF
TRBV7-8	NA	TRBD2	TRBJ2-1	TGTGCCAGCAGCTTAGTAGCGGGGGGCGTTTACAATGAGCAGTTCTTC	CASSLVAGGVYNEQFF
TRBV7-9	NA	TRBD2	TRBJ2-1	TGTGCCAGCAGCTCTCCGGGACTAGGCTCTGGTGAGCAGTTCTTC	CASSSPGLGSGEQFF
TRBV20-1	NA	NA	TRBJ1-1	TGCAGTGCTAGAGATCCCCAGCAGGGAGGAAGGGGATCTGAAGCTTTCTTT	CSARDPQQGGRGSEAFF
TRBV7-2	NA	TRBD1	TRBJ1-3	TGTGCCAGCAGCCCGGAAGGACAGGACCCTGGAAACACCATATATTTT	CASSPEGQDPGNTIYF
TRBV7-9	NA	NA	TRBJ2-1	TGTGCCAGCAGGCGGGGAGGAAGCTCCTACAATGAGCAGTTCTTC	CASRRGGSSYNEQFF
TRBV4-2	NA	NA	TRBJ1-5	TGTGCCAGCAGCCAAGGTTCGGGGGGCGGAAGCAATCAGCCCCAGCATTTT	CASSQGSGGGSNQPQHF